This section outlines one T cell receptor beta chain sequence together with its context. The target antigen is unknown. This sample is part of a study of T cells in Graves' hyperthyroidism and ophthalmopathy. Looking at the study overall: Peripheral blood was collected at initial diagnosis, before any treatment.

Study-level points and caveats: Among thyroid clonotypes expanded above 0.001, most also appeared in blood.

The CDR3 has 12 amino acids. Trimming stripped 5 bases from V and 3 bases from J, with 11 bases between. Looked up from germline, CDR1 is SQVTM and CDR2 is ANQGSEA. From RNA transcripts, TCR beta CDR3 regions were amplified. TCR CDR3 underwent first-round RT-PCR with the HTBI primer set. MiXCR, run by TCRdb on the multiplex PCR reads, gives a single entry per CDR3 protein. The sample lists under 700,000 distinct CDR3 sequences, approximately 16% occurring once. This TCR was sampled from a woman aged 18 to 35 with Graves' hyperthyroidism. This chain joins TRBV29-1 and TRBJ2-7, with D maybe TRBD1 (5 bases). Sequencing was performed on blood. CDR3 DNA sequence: TGCAGCGTTCCAGGGATGGGCTACGAGCAGTACTTC. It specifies CSVPGMGYEQYF.